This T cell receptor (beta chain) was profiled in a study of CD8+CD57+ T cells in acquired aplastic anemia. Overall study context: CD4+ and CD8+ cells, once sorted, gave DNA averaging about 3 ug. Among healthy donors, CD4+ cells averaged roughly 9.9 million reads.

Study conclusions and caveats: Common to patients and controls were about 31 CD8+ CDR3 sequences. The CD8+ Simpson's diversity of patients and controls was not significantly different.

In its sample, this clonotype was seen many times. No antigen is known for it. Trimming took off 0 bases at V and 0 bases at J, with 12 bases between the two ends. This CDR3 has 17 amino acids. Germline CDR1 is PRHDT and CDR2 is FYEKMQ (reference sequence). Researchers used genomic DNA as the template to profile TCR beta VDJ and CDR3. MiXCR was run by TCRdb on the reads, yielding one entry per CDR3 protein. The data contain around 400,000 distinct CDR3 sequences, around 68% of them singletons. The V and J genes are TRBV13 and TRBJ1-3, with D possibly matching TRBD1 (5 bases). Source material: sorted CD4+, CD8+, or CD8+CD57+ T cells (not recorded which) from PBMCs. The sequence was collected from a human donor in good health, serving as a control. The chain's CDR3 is CASSLGFLGDSGNTIYF. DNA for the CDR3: TGTGCCAGCAGCTTAGGTTTTTTGGGGGACTCTGGAAACACCATATATTTT.